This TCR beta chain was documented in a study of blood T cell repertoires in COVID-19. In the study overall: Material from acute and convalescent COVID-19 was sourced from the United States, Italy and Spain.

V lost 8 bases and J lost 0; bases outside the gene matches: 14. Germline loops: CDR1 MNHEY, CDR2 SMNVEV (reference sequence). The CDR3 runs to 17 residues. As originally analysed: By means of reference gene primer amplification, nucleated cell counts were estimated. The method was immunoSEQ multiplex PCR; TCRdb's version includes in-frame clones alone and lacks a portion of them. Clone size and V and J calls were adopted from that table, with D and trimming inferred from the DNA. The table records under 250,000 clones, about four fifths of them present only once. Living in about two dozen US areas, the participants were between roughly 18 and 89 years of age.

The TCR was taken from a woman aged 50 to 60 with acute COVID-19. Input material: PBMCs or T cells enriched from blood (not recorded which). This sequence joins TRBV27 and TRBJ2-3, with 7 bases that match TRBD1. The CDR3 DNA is TGTGCCAGCGTAACCGACAGGGCACCCACTAGCACAGATACGCAGTATTTT. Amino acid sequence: CASVTDRAPTSTDTQYF.